This entry concerns a single TCR beta chain. The data belong to a study of blood T cell repertoires in COVID-19. Here immunoSEQ multiplex PCR was the method, and the copy in TCRdb shows in-frame clones only, minus some. The data show 70,000 or so clones, over 80% seen once. Sequencing was performed on peripheral blood. This sequence originates from an elderly man with active or convalescent COVID-19.

CDR3 region: CAISEGTGEGYEQYF. In DNA form, the CDR3 reads TGTGCCATCAGTGAGGGGACAGGGGAGGGCTACGAGCAGTACTTC. The chain employs TRBV10-3 and TRBJ2-7, with 10 positions matching TRBD1. Germline CDR1 reads ENHRY; CDR2 reads SYGVKD. The length of the CDR3 is 15 residues. The ends lost 2 bases at V and 3 bases at J; junction bases unmatched: 4.